This T cell receptor beta chain was retrieved from a study of blood T cell repertoires in COVID-19. CDR3 length equals 12 residues. V was trimmed by 6 bases and J by 4 bases, leaving 9 bases between them. Original processing methods: Quantification of nucleated cells was approximated via reference gene primer amplification. TCRdb's copy holds only in-frame clones and misses some; the assay was immunoSEQ multiplex PCR. V, J and clone size were drawn from that table, and D and trimming were deduced from the DNA. The sample contains approximately 300,000 clones, around 89% of which appear only once. Sequencing was done on a sample of peripheral blood. This chain links TRBV12-3 or TRBV12-4 with TRBJ1-2; unclear D gene. This TCR derives from a man aged 30-40 years with acute or convalescent COVID-19. In DNA form, the CDR3 reads TGTGCCAGCAGCCCGGGAGGCTATGGCTACACCTTC. Residues: CASSPGGYGYTF.